This record concerns one T cell receptor (beta chain) sequence. The antigen remains unidentified. This record belongs to a study of T cell responses to AZD1222 COVID-19 vaccine. At the level of the study: Combined were second doses at about 4 or about 12 weeks.

Here immunoSEQ multiplex PCR was the method, and the copy in TCRdb shows in-frame clones only, minus some. The data contain roughly 130,000 clones, approximately 90% of them singletons. V dropped 4 bases and J dropped 0 bases, with 10 bases sitting between them. The germline CDR1 and CDR2 sequences are SGHRS and YFSETQ. CDR3 length: 14 amino acids. General study points: Clonal diversity was possibly underestimated; the donors were predominantly white British and more often female. Baseline seropositivity characterized only 5 to 7 AZD1222 recipients. Spike-specific TCR breadth and depth went up after people got two AZD1222 doses.

The chain has TRBV5-1 and TRBJ1-1; D not certain. The sequence derives from an adult in good health. Specimen: peripheral blood, collected on day 0 of AZD1222 vaccination. CDR3 coding DNA: TGCGCCAGCAGCCCCGGCGGGATGAACACTGAAGCTTTCTTT. Protein sequence: CASSPGGMNTEAFF.